This is a list of T cell receptor beta chains from one sample in a study of cytomegalovirus exposure and HLA in healthy donors. Libraries were prepared by immunoSEQ multiplex PCR; TCRdb keeps only in-frame clonotypes and omits some of them. The sample has almost 200,000 clones, around 80% seen once. Specimen: PBMCs. These receptors all stem from a woman in her twenties or thirties in good health and CMV-seronegative. CDR3s include the opening cysteine and the closing phenylalanine or tryptophan. The D gene is left open where the match is weak. Expanded clones are given a class, and other clones once, few, many or no size at all.

V	D	length	size	J	DNA	CDR3
TRBV19	NA	14	few	TRBJ1-2	TGTGCCAGTAGTATCCATAAAGGGGGCTATGGCTACACCTTC	CASSIHKGGYGYTF
TRBV9	TRBD1	15	NA	TRBJ1-6	TGTGCCAGCAGCAGCGGACAGGGGAAGAATTCACCCCTCCACTTT	CASSSGQGKNSPLHF
TRBV2	TRBD1	16	NA	TRBJ1-3	TGTGCCAGCAGCGCTACAGGGGCCCGCTCTGGAAACACCATATATTTT	CASSATGARSGNTIYF
TRBV6-1	TRBD1	12	NA	TRBJ1-3	TGTGCCAGCAGTCCGGGGGACAGGGCCAGCTATTTT	CASSPGDRASYF
TRBV9	TRBD1	15	once	TRBJ2-2	TGTGCCAGCAGCGTACTAACAGGGGGCCACGGGGAGCTGTTTTTT	CASSVLTGGHGELFF
TRBV6-5	TRBD1	14	NA	TRBJ2-7	TGTGCCAGCAGCAAGGACAGGGTGGTCCACGAGCAGTACTTC	CASSKDRVVHEQYF
TRBV29-1	NA	13	NA	TRBJ1-5	TGCAGCGTTTCCCGAGGTAGCAATCAGCCCCAGCATTTT	CSVSRGSNQPQHF
TRBV5-1	NA	14	NA	TRBJ1-1	TGCGCCAGCAGATTACAGGGAACGAACACTGAAGCTTTCTTT	CASRLQGTNTEAFF
TRBV28	TRBD1	13	few	TRBJ1-2	TGTGCCAGCCTTACAGGGGGCTTCAGTGGCTACACCTTC	CASLTGGFSGYTF
TRBV6-1	NA	15	NA	TRBJ1-2	TGTGCCAGTATTAGGGGGTTTTCTTCCCTCTATGGCTACACCTTC	CASIRGFSSLYGYTF
TRBV20-1	NA	11	NA	TRBJ1-1	TGCAGTGCTAAACGACAGGTTGAAGCTTTCTTT	CSAKRQVEAFF
TRBV9	NA	13	NA	TRBJ2-5	TGTGCCAGCAGCACTCTAGGCCAAGAGACCCAGTACTTC	CASSTLGQETQYF
TRBV15	NA	16	NA	TRBJ2-3	TGTGCCACCAGCAGAGATGGGGCGATAAGCACAGATACGCAGTATTTT	CATSRDGAISTDTQYF
TRBV2	NA	15	NA	TRBJ1-6	TGTGCCAGCAGGAATGCACAGGGCAGGTATTCACCCCTCCACTTT	CASRNAQGRYSPLHF
TRBV18	NA	14	few	TRBJ1-1	TGTGCCAGCTCACCTAACAGGGTTGTCACTGAAGCTTTCTTT	CASSPNRVVTEAFF
TRBV11-3	TRBD1	16	NA	TRBJ1-2	TGTGCCAGCAGACCCGGTCTGGACAGGATTAACTATGGCTACACCTTC	CASRPGLDRINYGYTF
TRBV7-9	TRBD1	14	NA	TRBJ1-5	TGTGCCAGCAGCCGACAGGGGGCTTATCAGCCCCAGCATTTT	CASSRQGAYQPQHF
TRBV25-1	NA	16	few	TRBJ2-7	TGTGCCAGCAGTGATGCCACGGGTAGAAGAAGCTACGAGCAGTACTTC	CASSDATGRRSYEQYF
TRBV2	NA	13	NA	TRBJ1-2	TGTGCCAGCAGTTCCGACAGGTTGAAGGGCTACACCTTC	CASSSDRLKGYTF
TRBV30	NA	11	NA	TRBJ2-7	TGTGCCTGGGACTCATCCTACGAGCAGTACTTC	CAWDSSYEQYF
TRBV27	TRBD1	17	once	TRBJ1-2	TGTGCCAGCAGTTTACAGGCCGGGACAGGGGTCACCTATGGCTACACCTTC	CASSLQAGTGVTYGYTF
TRBV7-9	NA	12	NA	TRBJ1-4	TGTGCCAGCAGACGGGACACCGAAAAACTGTTTTTT	CASRRDTEKLFF
TRBV7-8	NA	14	NA	TRBJ1-2	TGTGCCAGCAGCCCGGGGGGGGACGGTTATGGCTACACCTTC	CASSPGGDGYGYTF
TRBV4-1	NA	14	NA	TRBJ2-1	TGCGCCAGCAGCCCCCCGGGTTCCTACAATGAGCAGTTCTTC	CASSPPGSYNEQFF
TRBV2	NA	15	few	TRBJ1-3	TGTGCCAGCAGGAGCCCCACCGGGTCTGGAAACACCATATATTTT	CASRSPTGSGNTIYF
TRBV11-2	NA	15	NA	TRBJ2-7	TGTGCCAGCACCCCGTTGGGGGGTGAAGGCTACGAGCAGTACTTC	CASTPLGGEGYEQYF
TRBV19	NA	18	NA	TRBJ1-2	TGTGCCAGTAGTGCGGCCCCAGGGGCCAGTACGAGTATATATGGCTACACCTTC	CASSAAPGASTSIYGYTF
TRBV28	TRBD2	16	NA	TRBJ2-3	TGTGCCAGCAGTACCGAGGCGGGGGTATACACAGATACGCAGTATTTT	CASSTEAGVYTDTQYF
TRBV10-1	NA	13	NA	TRBJ1-2	TGCGCCAGCAGCCAGGACGGGGACTATGGCTACACCTTC	CASSQDGDYGYTF
TRBV11-3	TRBD2	17	NA	TRBJ2-1	TGTGCCAGCAGCTCACCGAAGGGACTAGCGGGATTAGGTGAGCAGTTCTTC	CASSSPKGLAGLGEQFF
TRBV5-1	NA	14	once	TRBJ1-5	TGCGCCAGCAGCCCCTCGGGGTTTTGGCAGCCCCAGCATTTT	CASSPSGFWQPQHF